This is a list of T cell receptor beta chains from one sample in a study of beta chain features in type 1 diabetes. Repertoires were generated with immunoSEQ multiplex PCR, while TCRdb's copy carries only in-frame clones and drops some. The sample comprises more than 300,000 clones, approximately 8% of which are singletons, and less than 0.45% rests with the top ten. The sequenced material came from central memory CD4+ T cells from blood. All receptors come from a woman aged 18-29 years in good health. The CDR3 runs from the conserved cysteine through the conserved F or W. A D gene is named only where the DNA matches it firmly. Size values are once, few and many counts, or a class for expanded clones, and some rows have none.

J gene | D gene | clone size | V gene | CDR3 protein | CDR3 DNA
TRBJ2-3 | TRBD2 | . | TRBV6-4 | CASRTSGSADTQYF | TGTGCCAGCAGGACTAGCGGGAGCGCAGATACGCAGTATTTT
TRBJ2-7 | TRBD2 | many | TRBV7-2 | CASSLASGRSSYEQYF | TGTGCCAGCAGCCTAGCTAGCGGGAGGAGCTCCTACGAGCAGTACTTC
TRBJ2-7 | TRBD2 | . | TRBV15 | CATSRDRLAGVYEQYF | TGTGCCACCAGCAGAGATCGGTTAGCGGGAGTCTACGAGCAGTACTTC
TRBJ2-3 | . | . | TRBV5-4 | CASSFSGTDTQYF | TGTGCCAGCAGCTTTTCGGGCACAGATACGCAGTATTTT
TRBJ2-3 | . | . | TRBV18 | CASSPTRDALEYF | TGTGCCAGCTCACCAACGCGGGATGCCTTGGAGTATTTT
TRBJ2-1 | . | . | TRBV29-1 | CSVGRPASSYNEQFF | TGCAGCGTTGGTCGTCCGGCGAGCTCCTACAATGAGCAGTTCTTC
TRBJ2-1 | . | many | TRBV4-2 | CASSQYRTGTEYNEQFF | TGTGCCAGCAGCCAATACCGGACCGGGACGGAATACAATGAGCAGTTCTTC
TRBJ1-3 | . | . | TRBV2 | CASSEERYSGNTIYF | TGTGCCAGCAGTGAAGAAAGATACTCTGGAAACACCATATATTTT
TRBJ2-7 | . | . | TRBV27 | CASSLTLGTATYEQYF | .
TRBJ2-1 | TRBD2 | few | TRBV11-2 | CASTPGGHKLNEQFF | TGTGCCAGCACCCCGGGGGGGCATAAACTCAATGAGCAGTTCTTC
TRBJ2-3 | . | few | TRBV7-9 | CASSLRSQIDTQYF | TGTGCCAGCAGCTTACGATCCCAAATAGATACGCAGTATTTT
TRBJ2-7 | . | few | TRBV7-2 | CASSQPPSYEQYF | TGTGCCAGCAGCCAACCCCCCTCCTACGAGCAGTACTTC
TRBJ1-5 | . | few | TRBV5-5 | CASSERGTYWSNQPQHF | TGTGCCAGCAGCGAAAGGGGGACCTACTGGAGCAATCAGCCCCAGCATTTT
TRBJ2-3 | TRBD2 | few | TRBV5-4 | CASSARTSGSDTQYF | TGTGCCAGCAGCGCCCGGACTAGCGGGAGTGATACGCAGTATTTT
TRBJ1-2 | . | few | TRBV29-1 | CSVDPGVRGYGYTF | TGCAGCGTTGACCCCGGGGTCAGGGGCTATGGCTACACCTTC
TRBJ2-7 | . | few | TRBV6-1 | CASRLGPTYEQYF | TGTGCCAGCAGGCTCGGGCCCACCTACGAGCAGTACTTC
TRBJ2-5 | . | . | TRBV14 | CASSQGRRTQYF | TGTGCCAGCAGCCAAGGCCGCCGGACCCAGTACTTC
TRBJ2-1 | TRBD2 | few | TRBV10-1 | CASSDVLAGNEQFF | TGCGCCAGCAGTGATGTCTTAGCGGGAAATGAGCAGTTCTTC
TRBJ2-6 | . | few | TRBV19 | CATHQTVAGANVLTF | TGTGCCACTCATCAAACGGTGGCTGGGGCCAACGTCCTGACTTTC
TRBJ1-1 | . | . | TRBV25-1 | CASSECQSGNCEAFF | TGTGCCAGCAGTGAATGCCAGTCAGGGAACTGCGAAGCTTTCTTT
TRBJ2-7 | TRBD2 | . | TRBV18 | CASSPFSGRAGEQYF | TGTGCCAGCTCACCGTTTAGCGGGAGGGCGGGCGAGCAGTACTTC
TRBJ2-5 | . | many | TRBV4-3 | CASSRQAWGEETQYF | TGCGCCAGCAGCCGACAAGCGTGGGGAGAAGAGACCCAGTACTTC
TRBJ1-1 | . | many | TRBV7-2 | CASSLAGAGRTEAFF | TGTGCCAGCAGCTTAGCAGGGGCGGGACGCACTGAAGCTTTCTTT
TRBJ2-3 | . | few | TRBV15 | CATSKRASTDTQYF | TGTGCCACCAGCAAGCGGGCTAGCACAGATACGCAGTATTTT
TRBJ2-3 | TRBD2 | many | TRBV10-2 | CASVSGSTDTQYF | TGCGCCAGCGTTAGCGGGAGTACAGATACGCAGTATTTT
TRBJ2-2 | . | . | TRBV5-1 | CASSFSGSNTGELFF | TGCGCCAGCAGCTTTAGCGGTTCGAACACCGGGGAGCTGTTTTTT
TRBJ1-2 | . | . | TRBV7-9 | CASSLGGRGDGYTF | TGTGCCAGCAGCTTAGGCGGGCGGGGAGATGGCTACACCTTC
TRBJ2-5 | . | few | TRBV7-3 | CASSLNPGATQYF | TGTGCCAGCAGCTTAAATCCCGGGGCGACCCAGTACTTC
TRBJ2-5 | . | few | TRBV5-1 | CASSWRGQSLKETQYF | TGCGCCAGCAGCTGGAGGGGACAGAGTTTAAAAGAGACCCAGTACTTC
TRBJ2-2 | . | once | TRBV28 | CASSLGAGYTGELFF | TGTGCCAGCAGCCTAGGGGCCGGATACACCGGGGAGCTGTTTTTT
TRBJ1-1 | . | few | TRBV6-1 | CASSATGNTEAFF | TGTGCCAGCAGTGCGACAGGGAACACTGAAGCTTTCTTT
TRBJ1-3 | . | many | TRBV5-4 | CASSFDARSGNTIYF | TGTGCCAGCAGCTTCGATGCGAGATCTGGAAACACCATATATTTT
TRBJ2-3 | TRBD2 | few | TRBV28 | CASSPRGLAATDTQYF | TGTGCCAGCAGTCCCCGGGGACTAGCGGCTACAGATACGCAGTATTTT
TRBJ1-1 | . | few | TRBV29-1 | CSVQTVEAFF | TGCAGCGTTCAGACTGTAGAAGCTTTCTTT
TRBJ2-2 | . | . | TRBV5-1 | CASSSENRDTGELFF | TGCGCCAGCAGCTCTGAAAATAGGGACACCGGGGAGCTGTTTTTT
TRBJ2-7 | TRBD2 | . | TRBV9 | CASSPGLAGAYEQYF | TGTGCCAGCAGCCCGGGTTTAGCGGGTGCCTACGAGCAGTACTTC
TRBJ2-5 | TRBD2 | . | TRBV7-2 | CASSWVAGTSETQYF | TGTGCCAGCAGCTGGGTAGCGGGAACGTCGGAGACCCAGTACTTC
TRBJ2-3 | . | . | TRBV11-2 | CASSFIRQGGVGTDTQYF | TGTGCCAGCAGCTTTATAAGGCAAGGCGGGGTCGGTACAGATACGCAGTATTTT
TRBJ2-2 | . | . | TRBV11-2 | CASSQRLSGRGTGELFF | TGTGCCAGCAGCCAAAGATTAAGCGGGCGTGGCACCGGGGAGCTGTTTTTT